What follows is one T cell receptor beta chain and its context. The target antigen is unknown. Here immunoSEQ multiplex PCR was the method, and the copy in TCRdb shows in-frame clones only, minus some. The data hold 100,000 to 150,000 clones, with over 75% observed a single time. This sample was taken from a study of T cell responses to AZD1222 COVID-19 vaccine. Study context: Second-dose timings of about 4 or about 12 weeks were pooled.

Study-wide points: Only a handful of AZD1222 recipients were seropositive at baseline. Researchers report vaccine-associated CD4 TCRs spanning spike, with dominance at 160-218 and 743-854. Females outnumbered males among donors, who were mostly white British; clonal diversity was possibly underestimated.

Per the germline V gene, CDR1 is SQVTM and CDR2 is ANQGSEA. There are 11 residues in the CDR3. The V end lost 8 bases, the J end lost 4 bases, and 11 bases lay between the germline ends. Sequenced here: peripheral blood, sampled on day 0 of AZD1222 vaccination. The source is an adult in good health. This sequence joins TRBV29-1 and TRBJ1-1; no definite D call. The CDR3 loop is CSLRQSTEAFF. The CDR3 coding sequence is TGCAGCCTGAGGCAATCCACTGAAGCTTTCTTT.